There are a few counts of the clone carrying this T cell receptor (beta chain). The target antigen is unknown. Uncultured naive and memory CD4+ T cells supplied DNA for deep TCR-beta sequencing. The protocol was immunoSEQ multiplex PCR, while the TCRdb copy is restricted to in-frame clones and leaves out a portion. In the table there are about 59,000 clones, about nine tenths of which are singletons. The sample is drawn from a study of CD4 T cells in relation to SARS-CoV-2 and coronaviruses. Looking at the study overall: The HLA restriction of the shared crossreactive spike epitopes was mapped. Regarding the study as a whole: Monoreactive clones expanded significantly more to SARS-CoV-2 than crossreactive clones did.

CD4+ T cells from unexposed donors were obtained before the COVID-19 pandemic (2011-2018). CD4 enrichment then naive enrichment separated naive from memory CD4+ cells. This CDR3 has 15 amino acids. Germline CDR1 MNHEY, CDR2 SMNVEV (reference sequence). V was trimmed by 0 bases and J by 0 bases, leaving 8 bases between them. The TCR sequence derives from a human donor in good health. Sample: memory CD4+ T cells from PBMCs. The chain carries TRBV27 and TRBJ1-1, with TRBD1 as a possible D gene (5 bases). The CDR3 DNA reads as TGTGCCAGCAGTTTATCATGGGGACTGAACACTGAAGCTTTCTTT. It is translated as CASSLSWGLNTEAFF.